This T cell receptor (beta chain) is drawn from a study of shared clonotypes between healthy human individuals. The protocol was immunoSEQ multiplex PCR, while the TCRdb copy is restricted to in-frame clones and leaves out a portion. This table has approximately 1.4 million clones, nearly 99% appearing once. V gave up 6 bases and J gave up 0 bases; unmatched junction bases: 7. The germline gives CDR1 MNHEY, CDR2 SMNVEV (reference sequence). The CDR3 has 15 amino acids. This receptor was taken from a man aged 25 to 45 in good health. The rearrangement links TRBV27 to TRBJ2-7; 8 bases are a match to TRBD1. The sample consisted of naive CD4+ T cells sorted from blood. Stated subset: CD45RA+ positively selected. Written as DNA, the CDR3 is TGTGCCAGCAGCTTGGACAGGGCCAACTCCTACGAGCAGTACTTC. Its protein is CASSLDRANSYEQYF.